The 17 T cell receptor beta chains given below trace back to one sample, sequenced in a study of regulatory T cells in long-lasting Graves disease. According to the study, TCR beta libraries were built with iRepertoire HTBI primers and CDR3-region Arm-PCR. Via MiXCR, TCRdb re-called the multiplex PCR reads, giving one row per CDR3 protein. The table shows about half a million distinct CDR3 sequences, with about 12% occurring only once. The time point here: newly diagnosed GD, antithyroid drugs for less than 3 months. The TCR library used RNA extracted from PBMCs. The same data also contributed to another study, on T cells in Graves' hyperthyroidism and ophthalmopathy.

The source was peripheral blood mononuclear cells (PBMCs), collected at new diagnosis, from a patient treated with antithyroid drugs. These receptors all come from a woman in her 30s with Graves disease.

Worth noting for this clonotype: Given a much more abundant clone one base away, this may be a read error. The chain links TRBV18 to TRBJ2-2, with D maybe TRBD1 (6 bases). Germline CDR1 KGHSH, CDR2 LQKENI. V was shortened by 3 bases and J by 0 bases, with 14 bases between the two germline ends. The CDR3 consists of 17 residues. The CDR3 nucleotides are TGTGCCAGCTCACCGGGCAGGGGAGACACGAACACCGGGGAGCTGTTTTTT. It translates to CASSPGRGDTNTGELFF.

CDR3 coding DNA: TGTGCCAGCAGCCAACCTAGCGGGAGGACTAGCGGGGAGCTGTTTTTT. This codes for CASSQPSGRTSGELFF. The chain recombines TRBV4-2 with TRBJ2-2; TRBD2 aligns across 11 bases. The CDR3 has 16 residues. V lost 2 bases, J lost 7 bases, and 6 bases stayed unmatched. CDR1 and CDR2 from the germline V gene are LGHNA and YNFKEQ.

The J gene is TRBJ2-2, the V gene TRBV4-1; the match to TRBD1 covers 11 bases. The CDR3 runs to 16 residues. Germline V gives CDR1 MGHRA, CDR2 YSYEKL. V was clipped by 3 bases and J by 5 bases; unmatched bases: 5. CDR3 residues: CASSQAGQGATGELFF. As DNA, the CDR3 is TGCGCCAGCAGCCAGGCTGGACAGGGGGCGACCGGGGAGCTGTTTTTT.

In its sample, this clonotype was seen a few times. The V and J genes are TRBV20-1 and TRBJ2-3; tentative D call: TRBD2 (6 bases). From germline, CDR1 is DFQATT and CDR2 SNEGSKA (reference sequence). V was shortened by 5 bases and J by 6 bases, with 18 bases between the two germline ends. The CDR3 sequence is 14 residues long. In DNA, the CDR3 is TGCAGTGCTCCTGGGACTGGCGGGATGGATACGCAGTATTTT. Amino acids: CSAPGTGGMDTQYF.

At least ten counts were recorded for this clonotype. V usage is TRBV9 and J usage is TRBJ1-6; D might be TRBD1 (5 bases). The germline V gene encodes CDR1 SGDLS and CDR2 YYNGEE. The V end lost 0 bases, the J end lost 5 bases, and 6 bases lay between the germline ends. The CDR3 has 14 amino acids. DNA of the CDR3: TGTGCCAGCAGCGTAGCAGGGAATAATTCACCCCTCCACTTT. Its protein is CASSVAGNNSPLHF.

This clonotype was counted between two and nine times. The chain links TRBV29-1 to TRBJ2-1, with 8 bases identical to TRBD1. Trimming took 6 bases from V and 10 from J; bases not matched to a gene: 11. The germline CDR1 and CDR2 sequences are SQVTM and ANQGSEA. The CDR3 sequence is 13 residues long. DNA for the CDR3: TGCAGCGTCCAGGGGGCGAATCCCCACGAGCAGTTCTTC. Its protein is CSVQGANPHEQFF.

CDR3 coding DNA: TGTGCCAGCAGCCCGGGACAGGGGATCGACGAGCAGTACTTC. Translation: CASSPGQGIDEQYF. The V call is TRBV11-2, the J call TRBJ2-7; 10 nucleotides align to TRBD1. Germline CDR1 and CDR2: SGHAT and FQNNGV. Unmatched junction bases numbered 6, after V lost 5 bases and J lost 5 bases. The CDR3 loop spans 14 amino acids. The variable domain in full, with the rest retrieved from reference TRBV11-2 and TRBJ2-7, is EAGVAQSPRYKIIEKRQSVAFWCNPISGHATLYWYQQILGQGPKLLIQFQNNGVVDDSQLPKDRFSAERLKGVDSTLKIQPAKLEDSAVYLCASSPGQGIDEQYFGPGTRLTVT.

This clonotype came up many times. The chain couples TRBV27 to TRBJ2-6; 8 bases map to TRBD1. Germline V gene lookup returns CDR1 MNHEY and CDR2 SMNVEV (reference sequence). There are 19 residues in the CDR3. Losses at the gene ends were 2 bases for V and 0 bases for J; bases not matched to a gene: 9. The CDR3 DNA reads TGTGCCAGCAGTTTAAGGGGACAGGACCAAAACTCTGGGGCCAACGTCCTGACTTTC. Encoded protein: CASSLRGQDQNSGANVLTF.

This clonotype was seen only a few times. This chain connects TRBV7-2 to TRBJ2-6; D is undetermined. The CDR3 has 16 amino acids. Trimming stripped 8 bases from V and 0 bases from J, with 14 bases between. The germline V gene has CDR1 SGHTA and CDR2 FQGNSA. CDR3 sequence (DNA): TGTGCCAGCGACGGCATAGGCCTCTCTGGGGCCAACGTCCTGACTTTC. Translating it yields CASDGIGLSGANVLTF.

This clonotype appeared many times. For the CDR3, the DNA is TGCGCCAGCAGCCAGGGGGCGAGAGGCTACGAGCAGTACTTC. Protein product: CASSQGARGYEQYF. The chain recombines TRBV10-2 with TRBJ2-7; 8 bases align to TRBD1. From germline, CDR1 is WSHSY and CDR2 SAAADI. This CDR3 has 14 residues. The V and J ends lost 6 bases and 3 bases, in that order; junction bases with no gene match: 7.

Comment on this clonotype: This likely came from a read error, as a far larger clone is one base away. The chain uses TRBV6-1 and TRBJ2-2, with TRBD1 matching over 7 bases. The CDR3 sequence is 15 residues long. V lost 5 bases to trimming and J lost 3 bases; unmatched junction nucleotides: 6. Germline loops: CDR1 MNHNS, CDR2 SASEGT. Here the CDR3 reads CASSILDRDTGELFF. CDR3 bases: TGTGCCAGCAGTATTCTAGACAGGGACACCGGGGAGCTGTTTTTT.

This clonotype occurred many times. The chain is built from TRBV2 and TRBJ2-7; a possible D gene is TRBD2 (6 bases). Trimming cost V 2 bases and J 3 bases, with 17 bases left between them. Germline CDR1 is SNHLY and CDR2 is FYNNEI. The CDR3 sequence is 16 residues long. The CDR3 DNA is TGTGCCAGCAGTGAACATGCCGGGAGTGTAGGCTACGAGCAGTACTTC. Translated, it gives CASSEHAGSVGYEQYF.

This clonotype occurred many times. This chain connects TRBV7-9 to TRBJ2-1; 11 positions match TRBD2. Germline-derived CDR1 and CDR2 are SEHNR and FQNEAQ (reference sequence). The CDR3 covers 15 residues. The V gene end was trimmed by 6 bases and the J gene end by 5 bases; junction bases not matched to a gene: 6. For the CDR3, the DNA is TGTGCCAGCAGGCTGACTAGCGGGGTGAACAATGAGCAGTTCTTC. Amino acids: CASRLTSGVNNEQFF. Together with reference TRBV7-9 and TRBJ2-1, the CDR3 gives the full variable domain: DTGVSQNPRHKITKRGQNVTFRCDPISEHNRLYWYRQTLGQGPEFLTYFQNEAQLEKSRLLSDRFSAERPKGSFSTLEIQRTEQGDSAMYLCASRLTSGVNNEQFFGPGTRLTVL.

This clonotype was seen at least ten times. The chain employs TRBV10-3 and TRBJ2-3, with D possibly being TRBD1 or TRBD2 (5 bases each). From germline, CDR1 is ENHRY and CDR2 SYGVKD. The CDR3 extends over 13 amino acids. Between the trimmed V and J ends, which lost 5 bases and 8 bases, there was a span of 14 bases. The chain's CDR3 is CAISPDGGFTQYF. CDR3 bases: TGTGCCATCAGTCCCGATGGGGGTTTTACGCAGTATTTT.

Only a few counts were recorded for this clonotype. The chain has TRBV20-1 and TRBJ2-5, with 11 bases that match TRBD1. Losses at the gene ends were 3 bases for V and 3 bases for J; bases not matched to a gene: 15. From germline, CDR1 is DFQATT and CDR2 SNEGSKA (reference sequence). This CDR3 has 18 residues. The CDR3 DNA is TGCAGTGCTAGGGGGGTTAGCGGGACAGGGGGGGAGGAAGAGACCCAGTACTTC. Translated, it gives CSARGVSGTGGEEETQYF.

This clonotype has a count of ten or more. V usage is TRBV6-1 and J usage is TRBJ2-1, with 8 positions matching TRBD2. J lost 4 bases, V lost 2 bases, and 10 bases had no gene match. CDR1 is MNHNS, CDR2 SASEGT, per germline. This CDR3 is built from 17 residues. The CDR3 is CASSELLGGRPYNEQFF. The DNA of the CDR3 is TGTGCCAGCAGTGAATTACTTGGCGGGAGGCCTTACAATGAGCAGTTCTTC.

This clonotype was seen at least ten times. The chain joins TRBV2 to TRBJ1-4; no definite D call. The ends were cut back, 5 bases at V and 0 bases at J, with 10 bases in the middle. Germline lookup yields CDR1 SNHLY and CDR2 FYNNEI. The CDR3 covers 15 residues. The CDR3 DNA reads TGTGCCAGCAGTTTCAAATCGACAACTAATGAAAAACTGTTTTTT. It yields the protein CASSFKSTTNEKLFF.